The clone carrying this T cell receptor (beta chain) has a count of ten or more. This sample is drawn from a study of Graves' ophthalmopathy and Graves' hyperthyroidism. CDR3 regions of TCR beta were amplified from RNA transcripts. First-round RT-PCR used HTBI primers; second-round multiplex PCR followed. MiXCR, applied by TCRdb to the multiplex PCR reads, yields one record per CDR3 protein. This sample has 580,000 or so distinct CDR3 sequences, with under 45% found just once. As diagnostic evidence, clinical symptoms, serum thyroxine, TRAb, thyroid ultrasound and orbital computed tomography were relied upon. CDR3 size: 13 residues. Germline V CDR1 and CDR2: SGHTA, FQGNSA. The germline V and J ends were trimmed by 5 bases and 4 bases, with 11 bases remaining between them.

The chain uses TRBV7-2 and TRBJ1-2; D is unclear. The sequence derives from an adult man with Graves' hyperthyroidism. What was sequenced was peripheral blood or thyroid tissue (not recorded which). CDR3 region: CASSPPDFYGYTF. CDR3 DNA sequence: TGTGCCAGCAGCCCCCCCGACTTCTATGGCTACACCTTC.